One T cell receptor beta chain is described in this entry. This sample is part of a study of blood T cell repertoires in COVID-19. In the study overall: Nucleic acid was either cDNA or gDNA, and it came from T cells, B-cell-depleted T cells, or PBMCs.

Authors' processing steps: By means of reference gene primer amplification, nucleated cell counts were estimated. Profiling relied on immunoSEQ multiplex PCR, and the TCRdb table lists in-frame clones only, not all of them. V, J and clone size are taken as reported in that table, and D and trimming were inferred from the DNA itself. The data show more than 95,000 clones, 65% to 90% seen once. Germline-derived CDR1 and CDR2 are SEHNR and FQNEAQ (reference sequence). The germline V and J ends were trimmed by 0 bases and 5 bases, with 14 bases remaining between them. CDR3 size: 16 residues. The chain links TRBV7-9 to TRBJ2-1, with no clear D. Sequenced material: peripheral blood. The receptor was derived from an elderly man with active or convalescent COVID-19. The CDR3, as DNA: TGTGCCAGCAGCTTAGCTCCTCTTTTAGAGAACAATGAGCAGTTCTTC. It specifies CASSLAPLLENNEQFF.